The T cell receptor beta chain described here comes from a study of identical twins. V was clipped by 2 bases and J by 1 base, with 9 bases between them. The length of the CDR3 is 14 residues. Per germline, CDR1 SGHRS and CDR2 YFSETQ. A universal primer site was created by template switching, with the cDNA bearing unique molecular identifiers. One entry per CDR3 protein results from TCRdb running MiXCR on the 5' RACE reads. Of some 200,000 distinct CDR3 sequences in the sample, about 7.5% were seen once. This clonotype was seen repeatedly, ten times or more. This sample was shared with a second study, whose subject was yellow fever vaccine responses in identical twins.

This receptor was identified in a woman younger than 30 in good health. The chain recombines TRBV5-1 with TRBJ1-1; no clear D. Sequencing was performed on memory (CD45RO+) T cells sorted from blood. The CDR3 DNA reads TGCGCCAGCAGCTTAGGCGGGTGGAACACTGAAGCTTTCTTT. Its protein is CASSLGGWNTEAFF.